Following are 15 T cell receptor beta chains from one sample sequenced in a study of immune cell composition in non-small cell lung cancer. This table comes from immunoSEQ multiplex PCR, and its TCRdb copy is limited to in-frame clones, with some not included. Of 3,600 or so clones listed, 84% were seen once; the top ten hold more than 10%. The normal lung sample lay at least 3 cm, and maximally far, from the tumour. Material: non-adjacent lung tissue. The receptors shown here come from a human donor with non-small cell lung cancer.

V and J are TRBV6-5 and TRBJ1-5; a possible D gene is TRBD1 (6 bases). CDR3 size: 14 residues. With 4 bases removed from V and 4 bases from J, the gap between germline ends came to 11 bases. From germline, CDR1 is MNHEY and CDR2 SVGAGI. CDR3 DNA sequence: TGTGCCAGCAGTTCCACAGGGTTGAATCAGCCCCAGCATTTT. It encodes CASSSTGLNQPQHF.

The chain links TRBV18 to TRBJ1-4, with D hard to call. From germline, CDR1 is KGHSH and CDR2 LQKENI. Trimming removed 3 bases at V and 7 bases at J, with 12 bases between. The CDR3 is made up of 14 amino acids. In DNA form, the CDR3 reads TGTGCCAGCTCACCTGAAACCAGAAGTGAAAAACTGTTTTTT. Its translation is CASSPETRSEKLFF. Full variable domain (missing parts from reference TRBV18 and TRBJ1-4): NAGVMQNPRHLVRRRGQEARLRCSPMKGHSHVYWYRQLPEEGLKFMVYLQKENIIDESGMPKERFSAEFPKEGPSILRIQQVVRGDSAAYFCASSPETRSEKLFFGSGTQLSVL.

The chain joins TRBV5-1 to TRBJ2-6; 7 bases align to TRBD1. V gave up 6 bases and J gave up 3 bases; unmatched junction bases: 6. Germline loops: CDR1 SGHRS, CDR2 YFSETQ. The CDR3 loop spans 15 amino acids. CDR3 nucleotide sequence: TGCGCCAGCATGACAGGGAGCTATGGGGCCAACGTCCTGACTTTC. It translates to CASMTGSYGANVLTF.

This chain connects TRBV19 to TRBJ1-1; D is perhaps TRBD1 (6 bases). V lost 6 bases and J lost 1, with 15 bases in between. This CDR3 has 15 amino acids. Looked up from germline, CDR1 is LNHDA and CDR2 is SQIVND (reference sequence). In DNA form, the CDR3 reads TGTGCCAGTAGCCTCGTTCCGACAGGGAACACTGAAGCTTTCTTT. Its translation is CASSLVPTGNTEAFF.

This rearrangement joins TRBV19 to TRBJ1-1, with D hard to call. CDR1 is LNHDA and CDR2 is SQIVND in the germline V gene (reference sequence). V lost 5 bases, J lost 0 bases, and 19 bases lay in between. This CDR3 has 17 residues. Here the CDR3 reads CASSHPDPQRLNTEAFF. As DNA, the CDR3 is TGTGCCAGTAGTCACCCCGATCCACAACGTTTGAACACTGAAGCTTTCTTT. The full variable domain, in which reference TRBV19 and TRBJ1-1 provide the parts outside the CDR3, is DGGITQSPKYLFRKEGQNVTLSCEQNLNHDAMYWYRQDPGQGLRLIYYSQIVNDFQKGDIAEGYSVSREKKESFPLTVTSAQKNPTAFYLCASSHPDPQRLNTEAFFGQGTRLTVV.

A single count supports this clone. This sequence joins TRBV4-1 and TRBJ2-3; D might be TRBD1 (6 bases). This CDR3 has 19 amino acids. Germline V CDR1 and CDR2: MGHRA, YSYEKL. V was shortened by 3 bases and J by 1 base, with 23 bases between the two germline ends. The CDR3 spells CASSHKIRGTFGGTDTQYF. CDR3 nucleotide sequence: TGCGCCAGCAGCCACAAGATAAGGGGGACATTCGGGGGCACAGATACGCAGTATTTT.

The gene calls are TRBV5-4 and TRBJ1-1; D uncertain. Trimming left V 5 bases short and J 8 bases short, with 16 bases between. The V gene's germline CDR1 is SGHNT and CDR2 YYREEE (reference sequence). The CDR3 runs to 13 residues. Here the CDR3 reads CASRLERVSEAFF. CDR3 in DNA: TGTGCCAGCAGGCTTGAGAGGGTCTCAGAAGCTTTCTTT.

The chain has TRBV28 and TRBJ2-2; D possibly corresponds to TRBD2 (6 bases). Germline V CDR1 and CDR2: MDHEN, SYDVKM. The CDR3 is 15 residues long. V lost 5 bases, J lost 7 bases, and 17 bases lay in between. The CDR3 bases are TGTGCCAGCAGTCGGGGGACTTCCCCGTTCGGGGAGCTGTTTTTT. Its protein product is CASSRGTSPFGELFF.

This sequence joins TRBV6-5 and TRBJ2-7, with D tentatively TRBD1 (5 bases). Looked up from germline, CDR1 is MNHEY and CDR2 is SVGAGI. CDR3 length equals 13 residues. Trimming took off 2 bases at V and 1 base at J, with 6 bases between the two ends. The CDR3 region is CASSYDSSYEQYF. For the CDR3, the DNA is TGTGCCAGCAGTTACGACAGTTCCTACGAGCAGTACTTC.

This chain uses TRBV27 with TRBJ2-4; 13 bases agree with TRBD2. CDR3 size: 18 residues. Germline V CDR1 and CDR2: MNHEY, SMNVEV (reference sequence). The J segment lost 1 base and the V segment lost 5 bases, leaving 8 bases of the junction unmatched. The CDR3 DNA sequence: TGTGCCAGCAGTACACCGGGACTAGCGGGAAAGGCCAAAAACATTCAGTACTTC. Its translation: CASSTPGLAGKAKNIQYF.

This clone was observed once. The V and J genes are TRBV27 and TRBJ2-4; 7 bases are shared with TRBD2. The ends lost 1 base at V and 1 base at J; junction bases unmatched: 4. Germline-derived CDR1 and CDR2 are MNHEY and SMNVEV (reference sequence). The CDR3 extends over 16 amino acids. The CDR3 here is CASSLWGGVAKNIQYF. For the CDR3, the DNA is TGTGCCAGCAGTTTATGGGGAGGGGTGGCCAAAAACATTCAGTACTTC.

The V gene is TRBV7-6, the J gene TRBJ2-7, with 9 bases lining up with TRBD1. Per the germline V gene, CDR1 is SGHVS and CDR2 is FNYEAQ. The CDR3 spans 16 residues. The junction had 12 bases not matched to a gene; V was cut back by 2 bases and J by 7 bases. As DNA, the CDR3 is TGTGCCAGCAGCTTACGGGTACAGGGGGCAGCCGGGGAGCAGTACTTC. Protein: CASSLRVQGAAGEQYF. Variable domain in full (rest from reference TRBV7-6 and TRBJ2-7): GAGVSQSPRYKVTKRGQDVALRCDPISGHVSLYWYRQALGQGPEFLTYFNYEAQQDKSGLPNDRFSAERPEGSISTLTIQRTEQRDSAMYRCASSLRVQGAAGEQYFGPGTRLTVT.

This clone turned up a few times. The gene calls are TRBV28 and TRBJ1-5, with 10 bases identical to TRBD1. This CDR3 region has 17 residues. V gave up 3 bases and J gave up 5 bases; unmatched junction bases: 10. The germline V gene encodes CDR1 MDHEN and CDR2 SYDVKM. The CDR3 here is CASSFSYRDRGDQPQHF. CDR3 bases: TGTGCCAGCAGTTTCTCATACCGGGACAGGGGTGATCAGCCCCAGCATTTT. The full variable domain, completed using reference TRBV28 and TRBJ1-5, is DVKVTQSSRYLVKRTGEKVFLECVQDMDHENMFWYRQDPGLGLRLIYFSYDVKMKEKGDIPEGYSVSREKKERFSLILESASTNQTSMYLCASSFSYRDRGDQPQHFGDGTRLSIL.

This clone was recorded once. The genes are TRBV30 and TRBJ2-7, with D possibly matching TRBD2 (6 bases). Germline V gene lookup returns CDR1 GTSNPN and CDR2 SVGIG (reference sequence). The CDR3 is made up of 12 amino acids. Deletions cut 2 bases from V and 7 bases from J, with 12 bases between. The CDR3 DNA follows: TGTGCCTGGAGTCCGGGAGCTTTGGAGCAGTACTTC. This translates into CAWSPGALEQYF.

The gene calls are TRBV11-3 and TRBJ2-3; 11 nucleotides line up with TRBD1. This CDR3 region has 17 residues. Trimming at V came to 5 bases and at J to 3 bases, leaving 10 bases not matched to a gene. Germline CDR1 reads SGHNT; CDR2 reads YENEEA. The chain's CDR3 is CASSPRGQGGGTDTQYF. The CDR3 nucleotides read TGTGCCAGCAGCCCACGGGGACAGGGGGGCGGAACAGATACGCAGTATTTT.